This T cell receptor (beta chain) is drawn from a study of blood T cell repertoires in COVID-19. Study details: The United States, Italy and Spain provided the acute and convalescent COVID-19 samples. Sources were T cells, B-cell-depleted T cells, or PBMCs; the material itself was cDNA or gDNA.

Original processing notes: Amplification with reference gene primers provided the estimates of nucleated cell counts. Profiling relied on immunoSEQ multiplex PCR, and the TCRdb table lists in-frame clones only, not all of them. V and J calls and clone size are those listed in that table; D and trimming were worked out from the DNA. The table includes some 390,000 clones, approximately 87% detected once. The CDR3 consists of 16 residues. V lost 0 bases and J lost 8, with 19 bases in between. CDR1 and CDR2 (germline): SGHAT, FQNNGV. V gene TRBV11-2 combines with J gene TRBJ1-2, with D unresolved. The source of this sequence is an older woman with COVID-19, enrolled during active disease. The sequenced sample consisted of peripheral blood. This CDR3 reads CASSLDVGTARGGYTF. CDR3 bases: TGTGCCAGCAGCTTAGACGTGGGTACGGCCCGAGGCGGCTACACCTTC.